A single sample gave rise to the 4 T cell receptor beta chains below, sequenced in a study of shared clonotypes between healthy human individuals. The method was immunoSEQ multiplex PCR; TCRdb's version includes in-frame clones alone and lacks a portion of them. The sample has roughly 500,000 clones, around 74% seen once. Specimen: PBMCs. The receptors shown here come from a woman in her thirties or forties in good health. Some clones in this sample may be carry-over from other donors' samples.

The chain couples TRBV19 to TRBJ2-2, with 12 bases that match TRBD2. The V and J ends lost 7 bases and 2 bases, in that order; junction bases with no gene match: 5. CDR1 is LNHDA, CDR2 SQIVND, per germline (reference sequence). This CDR3 region has 16 residues. Written as DNA, the CDR3 is TGTGCCAGTAACCAACTAGCGGGAGGCAACACCGGGGAGCTGTTTTTT. It specifies CASNQLAGGNTGELFF.

The chain links TRBV7-9 to TRBJ2-3, with a possible D match to TRBD1 (6 bases). Germline V gives CDR1 SEHNR, CDR2 FQNEAQ (reference sequence). Trimming removed 7 bases from V and 14 bases from J, with 10 bases in between. CDR3 length: 9 residues. In DNA, the CDR3 is TGTGCCAGCAACCCCAGGGGGTATTTT. Translated, it gives CASNPRGYF. Based on the CDR3 plus reference TRBV7-9 and TRBJ2-3, the full variable domain is DTGVSQNPRHKITKRGQNVTFRCDPISEHNRLYWYRQTLGQGPEFLTYFQNEAQLEKSRLLSDRFSAERPKGSFSTLEIQRTEQGDSAMYLCASNPRGYFGPGTRLTVL.

This clone was detected once. The rearrangement uses TRBV4-1 and TRBJ2-7; D may be TRBD1 or TRBD2 (5 bases each). The CDR3 consists of 16 residues. V lost 6 bases and J lost 2, with 20 bases in between. The V gene's germline CDR1 is MGHRA and CDR2 YSYEKL. CDR3 nucleotides: TGCGCCAGCAGTCAATATTCACCCGGGACGACCTACGAGCAGTACTTC. Amino acid sequence: CASSQYSPGTTYEQYF.

The chain couples TRBV10-3 to TRBJ2-5; TRBD1 matches at 10 bases. The closer fit of TRBJ2-7 to the DNA end suggests the J call may be wrong. Germline values: CDR1 ENHRY, CDR2 SYGVKD. The CDR3 is made up of 16 amino acids. DNA of the CDR3: TGTGCCATCAGTGAGGGTGACCCGGGACAGGGGACCGAGCAGTACTTC. This codes for CAISEGDPGQGTEQYF.